Detailed here is one T cell receptor beta chain. This entry comes from a study of cytomegalovirus exposure and HLA in healthy donors. Assay used: immunoSEQ multiplex PCR; TCRdb lists only in-frame clones, some missing. Here the sample spans 90,000 to 150,000 clones, roughly 90% being singletons. The CDR3 loop spans 14 amino acids. V was trimmed by 6 bases and J by 2 bases, leaving 13 bases between them. From germline, CDR1 is MNHEY and CDR2 SVGAGI. The genes are TRBV6-5 and TRBJ1-2; D ambiguous. This clonotype originated in a woman between 18 and 29 years old in good health and CMV-seropositive. Sequencing used PBMCs. Here the CDR3 DNA reads TGTGCCAGCAGCCCAGACAAGACAAACTATGGCTACACCTTC. It yields the protein CASSPDKTNYGYTF.